Following are 31 T cell receptor beta chains from one sample sequenced in a study of cytomegalovirus exposure and HLA in healthy donors. Produced via immunoSEQ multiplex PCR; TCRdb's table is partial and in-frame only. Seen here are approximately 100,000 clones, roughly 90% observed once, and the top ten hold more than 2%. Sequencing used PBMCs. Receptors originate from a woman aged 18-35 years in good health and CMV-seronegative.

The rearrangement uses TRBV7-9 and TRBJ1-5, with 9 bases matching TRBD1. Trimming cost V 6 bases and J 5 bases; bases outside gene matches: 8. The CDR3 has 15 amino acids. In germline, CDR1 is SEHNR, CDR2 FQNEAQ (reference sequence). The CDR3 spells CASSKRGQGDQPQHF. The CDR3 nucleotides are TGTGCCAGCAGTAAAAGGGGACAGGGAGATCAGCCCCAGCATTTT. The full variable domain, completed using reference TRBV7-9 and TRBJ1-5, is DTGVSQNPRHKITKRGQNVTFRCDPISEHNRLYWYRQTLGQGPEFLTYFQNEAQLEKSRLLSDRFSAERPKGSFSTLEIQRTEQGDSAMYLCASSKRGQGDQPQHFGDGTRLSIL.

The rearrangement links TRBV5-6 to TRBJ1-2; D call uncertain. The CDR3 is made up of 13 amino acids. V lost 4 bases to trimming and J lost 1 base, with 8 bases between them. Germline V gene data show CDR1 as SGHDT and CDR2 as YYEEEE. Here the CDR3 DNA reads TGTGCCAGCAGCCCACAAGTTAACTATGGCTACACCTTC. This gives the protein CASSPQVNYGYTF.

The chain combines TRBV6-5 with TRBJ1-1; D is unclear. With 2 bases removed from V and 1 base from J, the gap between germline ends came to 11 bases. The CDR3 loop spans 15 amino acids. Per germline, CDR1 MNHEY and CDR2 SVGAGI. The CDR3 loop reads CASSYTYQKNTEAFF. The CDR3 nucleotides read TGTGCCAGCAGTTACACGTATCAGAAGAACACTGAAGCTTTCTTT.

V is TRBV9 and J is TRBJ2-2; a possible D gene is TRBD1 (6 bases). The CDR3 is 14 amino acids. V was shortened by 0 bases and J by 7 bases, with 10 bases between the two germline ends. CDR1 SGDLS and CDR2 YYNGEE come from the germline V gene. CDR3 residues: CASSVDSGVGELFF. In DNA, the CDR3 is TGTGCCAGCAGCGTAGATTCAGGGGTCGGGGAGCTGTTTTTT.

The rearrangement links TRBV7-8 to TRBJ2-3; the match to TRBD2 covers 13 bases. Per the germline V gene, CDR1 is SGHVS and CDR2 is FQNEAQ. The trim removed 4 bases at V and 3 bases at J, leaving 4 bases unmatched. The CDR3 contains 16 residues. In DNA form, the CDR3 reads TGTGCCAGCAGCTCGAGACTAGCGGGAGGTACAGATACGCAGTATTTT. This gives the protein CASSSRLAGGTDTQYF.

The CDR3 here is CASSLETETEAFF. The CDR3 DNA follows: TGCGCCAGCAGCTTGGAAACAGAGACTGAAGCTTTCTTT. The rearrangement links TRBV5-1 to TRBJ1-1, with unresolved D. V was pared by 0 bases and J by 5 bases, with 8 bases between. Germline assignment: CDR1 SGHRS and CDR2 YFSETQ. The length of the CDR3 is 13 residues.

The chain has TRBV27 and TRBJ2-1; TRBD2 matches at 8 bases. The J segment lost 5 bases and the V segment lost 8 bases, leaving 8 bases of the junction unmatched. Germline assignment: CDR1 MNHEY and CDR2 SMNVEV (reference sequence). The CDR3 extends over 14 amino acids. CDR3 protein: CASVPREGDNEQFF. The CDR3 DNA reads as TGTGCCAGCGTCCCACGGGAGGGCGACAATGAGCAGTTCTTC.

The rearrangement links TRBV19 to TRBJ2-3, with D possibly TRBD2 on 5 matching bases. Germline V CDR1 and CDR2: LNHDA, SQIVND (reference sequence). The CDR3 is 12 amino acids. V lost 8 bases to trimming and J lost 5 bases, with 11 bases between them. DNA for the CDR3: TGTGCCAGTCGACTACGGGGAGATACGCAGTATTTT. Amino acids: CASRLRGDTQYF.

DNA for the CDR3: TGTGCCAGCGGACCAGGGGGATTTTACTATGGCTACACCTTC. It yields the protein CASGPGGFYYGYTF. The genes are TRBV7-9 and TRBJ1-2, with 7 bases that match TRBD1. V gave up 8 bases and J gave up 3 bases; unmatched junction bases: 9. Per the germline V gene, CDR1 is SEHNR and CDR2 is FQNEAQ (reference sequence). The CDR3 consists of 14 residues.

This clone has a single count. The chain couples TRBV6-4 to TRBJ2-3; TRBD2 matches at 8 bases. CDR1 is MRHNA, CDR2 SNTAGT, per germline. Germline trimming cut 4 bases from V and 3 bases from J; bases unmatched to any gene: 3. This CDR3 spans 14 amino acids. The chain's CDR3 is CASSVVAGTDTQYF. The CDR3 DNA follows: TGTGCCAGCAGTGTAGTAGCGGGAACAGATACGCAGTATTTT.

This clone was recorded only once. This chain connects TRBV6-4 to TRBJ2-3, with 8 bases aligning to TRBD2. Germline values: CDR1 MRHNA, CDR2 SNTAGT. The CDR3 totals 17 residues. With V trimmed by 0 bases and J by 2 bases, 7 bases remained unmatched. CDR3 coding DNA: TGTGCCAGCAGTGACTCGATGAGCGGGGGACCCACAGATACGCAGTATTTT. It specifies CASSDSMSGGPTDTQYF.

This rearrangement joins TRBV10-3 to TRBJ2-7; 9 positions agree with TRBD1. Germline CDR1 reads ENHRY; CDR2 reads SYGVKD. Trimming removed 0 bases from V and 6 bases from J; junction bases left unmatched: 6. This CDR3 has 15 residues. CDR3: CAISESTGGIGEQYF. In DNA form, the CDR3 reads TGTGCCATCAGTGAGTCCACAGGGGGCATAGGCGAGCAGTACTTC.

This clone was counted once. The rearrangement joins TRBV7-9 to TRBJ1-3; D may be TRBD1 (6 bases). The CDR3 has 15 residues. V lost 1 base to trimming and J lost 4 bases, with 11 bases between them. The V gene's germline CDR1 is SEHNR and CDR2 FQNEAQ (reference sequence). Written as DNA, the CDR3 is TGTGCCAGCAGCTTAGATGCGACAGGCGGAAACACCATATATTTT. Amino acids: CASSLDATGGNTIYF.

The chain recombines TRBV27 with TRBJ2-3; tentatively, D is TRBD1 (6 bases). Germline V CDR1 and CDR2: MNHEY, SMNVEV (reference sequence). The CDR3 is 13 amino acids. V was cut by 5 bases and J by 4 bases, with 10 bases left in between. The CDR3 DNA is TGTGCCAGCAGTAGCAGGGGCGCAGATACGCAGTATTTT. It yields the protein CASSSRGADTQYF.

This clone appeared once. The gene calls are TRBV4-1 and TRBJ2-7; 10 bases are a match to TRBD2. This CDR3 is built from 15 residues. From germline, CDR1 is MGHRA and CDR2 YSYEKL. Trimming cost V 5 bases and J 0 bases; bases outside gene matches: 4. In nucleotides, the CDR3 is TGCGCCAGCAGCTCGACTAGCGGGCCCTCCTACGAGCAGTACTTC. Amino acid sequence: CASSSTSGPSYEQYF.

The rearrangement uses TRBV7-2 and TRBJ1-2, with D perhaps matching TRBD1 (5 bases). Germline CDR1 and CDR2: SGHTA and FQGNSA. V shed 1 base and J shed 5 bases, with 11 bases lying between them. The CDR3 is 14 amino acids. The chain's CDR3 is CASSLGAGFYGYTF. In DNA, the CDR3 is TGTGCCAGCAGCTTAGGGGCAGGGTTTTATGGCTACACCTTC.

The V call is TRBV7-3, the J call TRBJ2-7; D might be TRBD2 (6 bases). V lost 2 bases, J lost 3 bases, and 8 bases lay in between. CDR1 is SGHTA, CDR2 FQGTGA, per germline. This CDR3 spans 13 amino acids. The CDR3 loop reads CASSLGRRYEQYF. In nucleotides, the CDR3 is TGTGCCAGCAGCTTAGGGAGGCGCTACGAGCAGTACTTC.

The chain recombines TRBV28 with TRBJ1-2; 9 nucleotides line up with TRBD1. V shed 8 bases and J 6 bases; nucleotides not matched to a gene: 13. There are 15 residues in the CDR3. The V gene's germline CDR1 is MDHEN and CDR2 SYDVKM. CDR3 nucleotide sequence: TGTGCCAGCGTGGAGGGACAGGGAGCTCTCAATGGCTACACCTTC. Amino acids: CASVEGQGALNGYTF.

This rearrangement joins TRBV5-4 to TRBJ2-3; a weak D match, TRBD1 (6 bases). V was cut by 1 base and J by 4 bases, with 10 bases left in between. The CDR3 extends over 14 amino acids. In germline, CDR1 is SGHNT, CDR2 YYREEE (reference sequence). CDR3: CASSLSQGSDTQYF. The CDR3, as DNA: TGTGCCAGCAGCTTGTCCCAGGGGTCAGATACGCAGTATTTT.

This sequence joins TRBV19 and TRBJ1-5; D may be TRBD1 (6 bases). Trimming left V 1 base short and J 6 bases short, with 13 bases between. The CDR3 length is 15 residues. Germline lookup yields CDR1 LNHDA and CDR2 SQIVND (reference sequence). Here the CDR3 reads CASSIGQGRGQPQHF. In DNA form, the CDR3 reads TGTGCCAGTAGTATAGGGCAGGGGAGGGGTCAGCCCCAGCATTTT. Full variable domain (missing parts from reference TRBV19 and TRBJ1-5): DGGITQSPKYLFRKEGQNVTLSCEQNLNHDAMYWYRQDPGQGLRLIYYSQIVNDFQKGDIAEGYSVSREKKESFPLTVTSAQKNPTAFYLCASSIGQGRGQPQHFGDGTRLSIL.

The V call is TRBV19, the J call TRBJ2-1; tentative D call: TRBD2 (5 bases). V was shortened by 10 bases and J by 2 bases, with 12 bases between the two germline ends. There are 13 residues in the CDR3. Germline assignment: CDR1 LNHDA and CDR2 SQIVND (reference sequence). The CDR3 is CATTPGTYNEQFF. The CDR3 nucleotides read TGTGCCACCACCCCCGGGACCTACAATGAGCAGTTCTTC. Drawing the rest from reference TRBV19 and TRBJ2-1, the complete variable domain is DGGITQSPKYLFRKEGQNVTLSCEQNLNHDAMYWYRQDPGQGLRLIYYSQIVNDFQKGDIAEGYSVSREKKESFPLTVTSAQKNPTAFYLCATTPGTYNEQFFGPGTRLTVL.

The chain employs TRBV28 and TRBJ2-1; 8 positions match TRBD2. CDR1 is MDHEN, CDR2 SYDVKM, per germline. CDR3 length: 15 residues. With V trimmed by 3 bases and J by 5 bases, 6 bases remained unmatched. The CDR3 reads CASSFPGGADNEQFF. CDR3 coding DNA: TGTGCCAGCAGTTTCCCGGGGGGGGCCGACAATGAGCAGTTCTTC. The full variable domain, with the rest looked up from reference TRBV28 and TRBJ2-1, is DVKVTQSSRYLVKRTGEKVFLECVQDMDHENMFWYRQDPGLGLRLIYFSYDVKMKEKGDIPEGYSVSREKKERFSLILESASTNQTSMYLCASSFPGGADNEQFFGPGTRLTVL.

The chain carries TRBV7-2 and TRBJ2-5, with 9 bases that match TRBD1. This CDR3 spans 14 amino acids. With V trimmed by 5 bases and J by 2 bases, 3 bases remained unmatched. Per germline, CDR1 SGHTA and CDR2 FQGNSA. CDR3 in DNA: TGTGCCAGCAGCCCTGACAGGGGGCAAGAGACCCAGTACTTC. It is translated as CASSPDRGQETQYF.

This clone has only one observation. The chain combines TRBV9 with TRBJ2-5; 10 nucleotides align to TRBD2. Germline V gives CDR1 SGDLS, CDR2 YYNGEE. The length of the CDR3 is 16 residues. With 3 bases clipped from V and 5 bases from J, the junction kept 10 bases outside the gene matches. CDR3 nucleotide sequence: TGTGCCAGCAGCGCGGGGAGCGGGAGGGCCGGGGAGACCCAGTACTTC. Translation gives CASSAGSGRAGETQYF.

The chain carries TRBV5-5 and TRBJ2-7, with a possible D match to TRBD2 (7 bases). Germline lookup yields CDR1 SGHKS and CDR2 YYEKEE (reference sequence). The CDR3 has 12 amino acids. Trimming took off 7 bases at V and 3 bases at J, with 11 bases between the two ends. Here the CDR3 reads CASVGGLYEQYF. The CDR3, as DNA: TGTGCCAGCGTCGGGGGGCTCTACGAGCAGTACTTC.

The chain recombines TRBV9 with TRBJ2-2; D is ambiguous. V was cut by 0 bases and J by 1 base, with 13 bases left in between. The CDR3 is 17 amino acids. Germline CDR1 and CDR2: SGDLS and YYNGEE. For the CDR3, the DNA is TGTGCCAGCAGCGTAGTAGGTAGCTGGTTGAACACCGGGGAGCTGTTTTTT. It translates to CASSVVGSWLNTGELFF.

This chain joins TRBV27 and TRBJ1-3; D is uncertain. Trimming cost V 6 bases and J 2 bases, with 8 bases left between them. Germline V gene data show CDR1 as MNHEY and CDR2 as SMNVEV (reference sequence). This CDR3 has 13 amino acids. In nucleotides, the CDR3 is TGTGCCAGCAGAGGAGGTGCTGGAAACACCATATATTTT. As protein: CASRGGAGNTIYF.

J is TRBJ2-7 and V is TRBV28; tentative D call: TRBD1 (6 bases). The germline V gene encodes CDR1 MDHEN and CDR2 SYDVKM. V was trimmed by 5 bases and J by 6 bases, leaving 20 bases between them. The length of the CDR3 is 15 residues. The DNA of the CDR3 is TGTGCCAGCAGTCGACCACCTTCTTACAGGGTCGAGCAGTACTTC. Protein: CASSRPPSYRVEQYF. The whole variable domain, remainder taken from reference TRBV28 and TRBJ2-7, is DVKVTQSSRYLVKRTGEKVFLECVQDMDHENMFWYRQDPGLGLRLIYFSYDVKMKEKGDIPEGYSVSREKKERFSLILESASTNQTSMYLCASSRPPSYRVEQYFGPGTRLTVT.

The chain uses TRBV27 and TRBJ2-3; 10 bases fit TRBD2. CDR1 is MNHEY and CDR2 is SMNVEV in the germline V gene (reference sequence). V dropped 8 bases and J dropped 6; count of bases not matched to a gene: 17. This CDR3 contains 17 residues. The CDR3: CASRDLKGLAGVDTQYF. The CDR3, as DNA: TGTGCCAGCCGGGACCTTAAAGGGCTAGCGGGAGTTGATACGCAGTATTTT.

V usage is TRBV29-1 and J usage is TRBJ1-2; TRBD1 is a possible D gene (6 bases). The CDR3 has 12 amino acids. Germline CDR1 SQVTM, CDR2 ANQGSEA. Trimming left V 4 bases short and J 2 bases short, with 8 bases between. This chain's CDR3 is CSVGGPNYGYTF. The CDR3, as DNA: TGCAGCGTTGGGGGGCCGAACTATGGCTACACCTTC.

The V and J genes are TRBV10-3 and TRBJ1-1; tentatively, D is TRBD1 (5 bases). V was clipped by 2 bases and J by 5 bases, with 15 bases between them. The CDR3 runs to 15 residues. Germline assignment: CDR1 ENHRY and CDR2 SYGVKD. The CDR3: CAISELGGGGTEAFF. Written as DNA, the CDR3 is TGTGCCATCAGTGAGCTGGGTGGGGGGGGGACTGAAGCTTTCTTT.